This T cell receptor (beta chain) comes out of a study of CD8 T cells in ankylosing spondylitis. There are a few counts of this clonotype. Its specificity is unknown. TCRdb reprocessed the 5' RACE reads via MiXCR and lists one record per CDR3 protein. The table shows over 400,000 distinct CDR3 sequences, with 20% to 30% occurring only once. Per the germline V gene, CDR1 is SGHTS and CDR2 is YDEGEE. This CDR3 comprises 16 residues. Trimming cost V 0 bases and J 4 bases, with 14 bases left between them. Findings and caveats of the study: Ankylosing spondylitis blood seemed to carry a telltale TCR beta motif made of roughly 8 highly homologous variants.

The receptor's source is a male donor with ankylosing spondylitis. Sequences were obtained from blood, either unsorted or a sorted T cell fraction (not recorded which). The J gene is TRBJ1-5, the V gene TRBV5-8; D gene uncertain. CDR3 bases: TGTGCCAGCAGCTTGGAATACGTTAGTGGTAATCAGCCCCAGCATTTT. Translated, it gives CASSLEYVSGNQPQHF.